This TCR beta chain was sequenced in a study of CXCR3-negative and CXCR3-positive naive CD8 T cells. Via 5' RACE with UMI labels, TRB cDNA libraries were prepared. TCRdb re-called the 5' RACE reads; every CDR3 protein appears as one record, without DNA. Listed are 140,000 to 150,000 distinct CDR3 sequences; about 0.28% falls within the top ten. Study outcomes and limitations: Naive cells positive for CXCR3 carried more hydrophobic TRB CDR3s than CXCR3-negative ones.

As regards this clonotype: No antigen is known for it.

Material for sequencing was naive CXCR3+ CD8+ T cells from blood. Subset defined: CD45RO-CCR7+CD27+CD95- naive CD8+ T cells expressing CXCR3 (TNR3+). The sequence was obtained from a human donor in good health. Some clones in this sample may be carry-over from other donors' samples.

The CDR3 sequence is CASSLEQGSYGYTF. This sequence joins TRBV5-6 and TRBJ1-2; TCRdb calls TRBD1, which cannot be checked without DNA. The CDR3 is made up of 14 amino acids. Germline assignment: CDR1 SGHDT and CDR2 YYEEEE.